This TCR beta chain was sequenced in a study of regulatory T cells in long-lasting Graves disease. Findings of the study overall: Lower TCR diversity characterized persistent Graves' patients relative to newly diagnosed patients.

Time point indicated: newly diagnosed GD, antithyroid drugs for less than 3 months. Extracted RNA from PBMCs served as the source of the TCR library. Arm-PCR of CDR3 regions and iRepertoire HTBI primers were the basis on which TCR beta libraries were built. A single record per CDR3 protein comes from TCRdb applying MiXCR to the multiplex PCR reads. The sample gives 250,000 to 300,000 distinct CDR3 sequences, around a sixth of which show up once; 13% to 15% is in the top ten. A word on this clonotype: Antigen specificity is unknown.

This CDR3 contains 15 residues. In germline, CDR1 is LNHDA, CDR2 SQIVND (reference sequence). V lost 5 bases and J 2 bases, leaving 14 bases between the germline ends. A further study also used this sample, focusing on T cells in Graves' hyperthyroidism and ophthalmopathy. According to that study: Absence of ophthalmopathy progression within 18 months defined stable Graves' hyperthyroidism. Hyperthyroidism had been newly diagnosed in patients aged 18 to 65, and its duration was under 2 months. A median around 6 months before onset, the model predicted ophthalmopathy.

The receptor comes from a woman aged 30 to 39 with Graves disease. The chain uses TRBV19 and TRBJ2-3; perhaps TRBD2 as D (7 bases). Sample: peripheral blood mononuclear cells (PBMCs), taken at new diagnosis, from a patient treated with antithyroid drugs. In nucleotides, the CDR3 is TGTGCCAGTAGTGCGGGGGCCGGTAACACAGATACGCAGTATTTT. Translating gives CASSAGAGNTDTQYF.